The 10 T cell receptor beta chains below all came from one sample that was sequenced in a study of response to subunit inactivated influenza vaccine. A single record per CDR3 protein comes from TCRdb applying MiXCR to the RT-PCR reads. This sample has about 700,000 distinct CDR3 sequences, with around 15% found just once. This sample comprised PBMCs from blood, obtained 14 days before vaccination. The receptors were sampled from a man aged 45-65 years who received an inactivated influenza vaccine.

The chain is built from TRBV7-2 and TRBJ2-5, with D perhaps matching TRBD2 (6 bases). The CDR3 loop spans 12 amino acids. V lost 3 bases to trimming and J lost 7 bases, with 9 bases between them. The germline V gene has CDR1 SGHTA and CDR2 FQGNSA. The CDR3 spells CASSFGEATQYF. As DNA, the CDR3 is TGTGCCAGCAGCTTCGGGGAGGCGACCCAGTACTTC.

This clonotype turned up a few times. This chain's CDR3 is CASSLTTGQETQYF. The DNA of the CDR3 is TGCGCCAGCAGCTTGACGACAGGCCAAGAGACCCAGTACTTC. The chain couples TRBV5-1 to TRBJ2-5; possibly TRBD1 for D (6 bases). The V end was cut by 1 base, the J end by 1 base, with 8 bases between. In germline, CDR1 is SGHRS, CDR2 YFSETQ. The CDR3 runs 14 residues.

This clonotype came up a few times. This chain uses TRBV10-3 with TRBJ2-7; 8 bases align to TRBD1. This CDR3 spans 16 amino acids. With V trimmed by 2 bases and J by 3 bases, 9 bases remained unmatched. In germline, CDR1 is ENHRY, CDR2 SYGVKD. The CDR3 reads CAISEPWTGTYYEQYF. The CDR3 nucleotides read TGTGCCATCAGTGAGCCGTGGACAGGGACTTACTACGAGCAGTACTTC.

The sample holds a few counts of this clonotype. This chain uses TRBV6-1 with TRBJ2-5; D uncertain. The CDR3 has 15 amino acids. The V end lost 6 bases, the J end lost 0 bases, and 14 bases lay between the germline ends. Germline V gene sequence: CDR1 MNHNS, CDR2 SASEGT. This CDR3 is CASSPFRGNQETQYF. CDR3 DNA sequence: TGTGCCAGCAGCCCCTTCCGAGGAAACCAAGAGACCCAGTACTTC.

This clonotype was seen a handful of times. CDR3 bases: TGTGCCAGCAGCCGGACAGGGAATGAGGCAGATACGCAGTATTTT. Translating it yields CASSRTGNEADTQYF. V usage is TRBV7-9 and J usage is TRBJ2-3; 8 bases align to TRBD1. The germline gives CDR1 SEHNR, CDR2 FQNEAQ (reference sequence). Trimming removed 5 bases from V and 4 bases from J; junction bases left unmatched: 8. The CDR3 runs to 15 residues.

In the case of this clonotype: A much larger clonotype is one base distant, so this may be a read error. The rearrangement links TRBV12-3 or TRBV12-4 to TRBJ2-7; TRBD1 matches 12 bases. The J call is in doubt because the DNA end fits TRBJ2-1 better. The CDR3 has 20 amino acids. Here the CDR3 reads CASSSTLGQGAFWGTYEQFF. CDR3 in DNA: TGTGCCAGCAGTTCGACCCTGGGACAGGGGGCTTTTTGGGGAACCTACGAGCAGTTCTTC.

The rearrangement joins TRBV7-2 to TRBJ2-2, with a weak D call TRBD1 (6 bases). Deletions cut 8 bases from V and 0 bases from J, with 13 bases between. This CDR3 comprises 15 residues. CDR1 is SGHTA and CDR2 is FQGNSA in the germline V gene. The CDR3 sequence: CASRVGTPNTGELFF. The DNA of the CDR3 is TGTGCCAGCCGAGTCGGGACACCGAACACCGGGGAGCTGTTTTTT.

The table lists this clonotype with a few counts. This sequence joins TRBV27 and TRBJ1-1; D perhaps matches TRBD1 (5 bases). V lost 5 bases to trimming and J lost 3 bases, with 13 bases between them. CDR3 length: 14 amino acids. Germline V gene lookup returns CDR1 MNHEY and CDR2 SMNVEV (reference sequence). Here the CDR3 DNA reads TGTGCCAGCAGTCCGACCGGGACGTACACTGAAGCTTTCTTT. This translates into CASSPTGTYTEAFF.

This clonotype was seen a handful of times. This chain links TRBV29-1 with TRBJ2-2; a weak D match, TRBD2 (6 bases). V lost 4 bases, J lost 6 bases, and 15 bases lay in between. This CDR3 contains 14 residues. The germline CDR1 and CDR2 sequences are SQVTM and ANQGSEA. In nucleotides, the CDR3 is TGCAGCGTTGTCGAGGGACTGGTCGCCGGGGAGCTGTTTTTT. It encodes CSVVEGLVAGELFF.

This clonotype was observed a handful of times. CDR3 coding DNA: TGTGCCTGGTCTGTGATGCCCGGGGAGCTGTTTTTT. The encoded protein is CAWSVMPGELFF. The chain uses TRBV30 and TRBJ2-2; D uncertain. CDR3 length: 12 residues. From germline, CDR1 is GTSNPN and CDR2 SVGIG (reference sequence). The ends were cut back, 5 bases at V and 6 bases at J, with 10 bases in the middle.